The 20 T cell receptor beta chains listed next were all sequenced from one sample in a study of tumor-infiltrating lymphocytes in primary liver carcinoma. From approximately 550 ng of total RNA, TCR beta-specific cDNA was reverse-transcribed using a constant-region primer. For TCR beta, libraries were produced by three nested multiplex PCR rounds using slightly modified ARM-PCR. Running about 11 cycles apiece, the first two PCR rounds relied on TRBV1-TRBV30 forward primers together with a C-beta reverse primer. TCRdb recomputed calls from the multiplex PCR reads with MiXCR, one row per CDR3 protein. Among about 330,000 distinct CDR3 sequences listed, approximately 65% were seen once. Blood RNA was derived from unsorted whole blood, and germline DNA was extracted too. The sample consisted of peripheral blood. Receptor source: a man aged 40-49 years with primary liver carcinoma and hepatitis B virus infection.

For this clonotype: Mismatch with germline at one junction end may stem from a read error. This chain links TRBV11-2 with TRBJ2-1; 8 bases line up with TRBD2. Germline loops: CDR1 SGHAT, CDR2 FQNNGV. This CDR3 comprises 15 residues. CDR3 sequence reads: CPSSISGTSCNEQFF. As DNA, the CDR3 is TGTCCCAGCAGCATTAGCGGGACCTCCTGCAATGAGCAGTTCTTC.

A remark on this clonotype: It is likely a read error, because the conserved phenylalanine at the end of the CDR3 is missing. The CDR3: CASSIDRGADIQYL. The CDR3 DNA is TGTGCCAGTAGCATAGACAGGGGGGCGGACATTCAGTACCTC. This chain connects TRBV5-4 to TRBJ2-4, with 9 bases that match TRBD1. V lost 8 bases, J lost 8 bases, and 11 bases stayed unmatched. Looked up from germline, CDR1 is SGHNT and CDR2 is YYREEE (reference sequence). The CDR3 covers 14 residues.

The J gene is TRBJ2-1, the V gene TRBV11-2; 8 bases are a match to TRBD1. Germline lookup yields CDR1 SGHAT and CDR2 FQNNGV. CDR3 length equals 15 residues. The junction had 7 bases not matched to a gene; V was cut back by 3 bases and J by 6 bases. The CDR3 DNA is TGTGCCAGCAGCTTCGACAGGGGCCCCTCCAATGAGCAGTTCTTC. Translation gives CASSFDRGPSNEQFF.

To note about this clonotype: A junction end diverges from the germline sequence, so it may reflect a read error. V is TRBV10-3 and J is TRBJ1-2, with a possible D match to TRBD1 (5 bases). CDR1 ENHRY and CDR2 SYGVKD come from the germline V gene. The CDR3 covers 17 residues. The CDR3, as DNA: TGTGCCATCAGTGAGCGGCCAGGGAGCCACACTTTCTATAGCTACACCTTC. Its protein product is CAISERPGSHTFYSYTF.

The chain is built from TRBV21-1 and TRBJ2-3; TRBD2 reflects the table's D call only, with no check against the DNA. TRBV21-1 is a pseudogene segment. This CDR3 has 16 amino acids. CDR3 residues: CASSKEASGRTDTQYF. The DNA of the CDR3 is TGTGCCAGCAGCAAAGAAGCTAGCGGGAGGACAGATACGCAGTATTTT.

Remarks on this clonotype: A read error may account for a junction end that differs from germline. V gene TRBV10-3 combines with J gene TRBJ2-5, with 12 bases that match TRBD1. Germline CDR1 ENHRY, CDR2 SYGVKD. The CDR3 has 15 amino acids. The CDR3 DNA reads TGTCCCATCAGTCGGGACAGGGGGCTCCAGGACACCCAGTACTTC. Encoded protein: CPISRDRGLQDTQYF.

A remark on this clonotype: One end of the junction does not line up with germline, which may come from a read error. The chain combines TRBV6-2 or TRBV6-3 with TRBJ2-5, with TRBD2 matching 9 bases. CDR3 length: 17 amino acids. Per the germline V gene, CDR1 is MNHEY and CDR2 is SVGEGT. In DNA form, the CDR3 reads TGTACCAGCAGTCCCCTCATCCCTAGCGGGACACAAGAGACCCAGTACTTC. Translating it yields CTSSPLIPSGTQETQYF.

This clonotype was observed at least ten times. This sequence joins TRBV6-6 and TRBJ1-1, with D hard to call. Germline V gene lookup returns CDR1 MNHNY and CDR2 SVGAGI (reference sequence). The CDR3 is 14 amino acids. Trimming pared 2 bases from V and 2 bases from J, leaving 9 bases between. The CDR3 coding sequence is TGTGCCAGCAGTTACGCTTCGGGCAACACTGAAGCTTTCTTT. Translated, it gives CASSYASGNTEAFF.

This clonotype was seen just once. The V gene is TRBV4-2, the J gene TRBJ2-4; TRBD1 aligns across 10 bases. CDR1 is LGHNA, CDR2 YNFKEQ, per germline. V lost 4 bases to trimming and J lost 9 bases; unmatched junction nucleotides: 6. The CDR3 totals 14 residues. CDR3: CASSPPGQGGIQYF. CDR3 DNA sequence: TGTGCCAGCAGCCCTCCTGGACAGGGGGGCATTCAGTACTTC.

The CDR3 here is CASISDSPYGYTF. The CDR3 nucleotides read TGTGCCAGCATAAGCGATTCCCCTTATGGCTACACCTTC. The genes are TRBV28 and TRBJ1-2; no reliable D call. Germline V gene sequence: CDR1 MDHEN, CDR2 SYDVKM. V lost 7 bases to trimming and J lost 5 bases, with 14 bases between them. The CDR3 contains 13 residues.

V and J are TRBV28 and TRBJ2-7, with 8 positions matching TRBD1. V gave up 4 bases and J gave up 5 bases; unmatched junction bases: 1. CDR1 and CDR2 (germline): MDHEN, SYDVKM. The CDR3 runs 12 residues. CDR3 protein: CASSSQGDEQYF. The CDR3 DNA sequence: TGTGCCAGCAGTTCACAGGGGGACGAGCAGTACTTC.

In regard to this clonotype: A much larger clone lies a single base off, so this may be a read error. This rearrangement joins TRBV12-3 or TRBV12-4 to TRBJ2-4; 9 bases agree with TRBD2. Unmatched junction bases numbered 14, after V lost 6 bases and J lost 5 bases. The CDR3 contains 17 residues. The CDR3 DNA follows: TGTGCCAGCAGCCAAGGGGTAGCGGGAGAGGAAGAAAACATTCAGTACTTC. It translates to CASSQGVAGEEENIQYF.

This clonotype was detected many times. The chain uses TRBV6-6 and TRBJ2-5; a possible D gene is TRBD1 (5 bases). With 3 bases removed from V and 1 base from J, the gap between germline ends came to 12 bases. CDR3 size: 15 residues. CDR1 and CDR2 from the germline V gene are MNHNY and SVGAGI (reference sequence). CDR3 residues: CASSYPRQTQETQYF. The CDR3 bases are TGTGCCAGCAGTTATCCCCGACAGACCCAAGAGACCCAGTACTTC.

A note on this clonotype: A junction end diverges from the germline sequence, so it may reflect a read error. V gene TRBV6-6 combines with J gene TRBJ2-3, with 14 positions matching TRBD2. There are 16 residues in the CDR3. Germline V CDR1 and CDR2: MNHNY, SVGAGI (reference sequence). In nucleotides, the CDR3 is TGTGCCAGCGGTTACTCGGGACTAGCGGGAGTGGTCACGCAGTATTTT. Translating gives CASGYSGLAGVVTQYF.

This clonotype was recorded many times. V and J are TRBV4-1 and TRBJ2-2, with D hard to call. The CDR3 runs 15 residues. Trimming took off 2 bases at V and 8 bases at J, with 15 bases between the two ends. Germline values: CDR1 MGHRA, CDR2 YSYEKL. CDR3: CASSQPRVPRGELFF. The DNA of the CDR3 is TGCGCCAGCAGCCAACCCCGGGTTCCAAGGGGGGAGCTGTTTTTT.

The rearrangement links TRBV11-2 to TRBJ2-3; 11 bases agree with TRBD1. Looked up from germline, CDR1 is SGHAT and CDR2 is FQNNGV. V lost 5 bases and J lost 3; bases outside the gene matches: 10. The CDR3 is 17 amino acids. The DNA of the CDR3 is TGTGCCAGCAGCCCCCGGACAGGGGGCCGTGTGACAGATACGCAGTATTTT. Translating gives CASSPRTGGRVTDTQYF. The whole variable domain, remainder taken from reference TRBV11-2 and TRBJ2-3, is EAGVAQSPRYKIIEKRQSVAFWCNPISGHATLYWYQQILGQGPKLLIQFQNNGVVDDSQLPKDRFSAERLKGVDSTLKIQPAKLEDSAVYLCASSPRTGGRVTDTQYFGPGTRLTVL.

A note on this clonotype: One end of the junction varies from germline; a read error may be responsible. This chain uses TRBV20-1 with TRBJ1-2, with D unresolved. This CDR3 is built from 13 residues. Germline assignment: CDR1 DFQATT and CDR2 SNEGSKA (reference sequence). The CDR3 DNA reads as TGTAGTGCCCCGACCCTCAGTGTCTATGGCTACACCTTC. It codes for CSAPTLSVYGYTF.

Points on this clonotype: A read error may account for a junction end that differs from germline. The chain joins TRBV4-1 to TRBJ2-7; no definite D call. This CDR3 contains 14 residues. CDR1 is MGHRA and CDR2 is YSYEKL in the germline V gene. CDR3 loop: CTSSLRSNTYEQYF. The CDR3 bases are TGCACCAGCAGCCTACGATCCAATACGTACGAGCAGTACTTC.

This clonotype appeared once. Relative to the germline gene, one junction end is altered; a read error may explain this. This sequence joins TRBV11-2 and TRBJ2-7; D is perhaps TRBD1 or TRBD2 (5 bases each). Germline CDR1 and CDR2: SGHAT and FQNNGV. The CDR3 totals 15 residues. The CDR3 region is CTSSVGSGTPYEQYF. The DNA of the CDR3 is TGTACCAGCAGCGTGGGCTCTGGGACCCCCTATGAGCAGTACTTC. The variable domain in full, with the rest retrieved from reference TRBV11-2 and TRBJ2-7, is EAGVAQSPRYKIIEKRQSVAFWCNPISGHATLYWYQQILGQGPKLLIQFQNNGVVDDSQLPKDRFSAERLKGVDSTLKIQPAKLEDSAVYLCTSSVGSGTPYEQYFGPGTRLTVT.

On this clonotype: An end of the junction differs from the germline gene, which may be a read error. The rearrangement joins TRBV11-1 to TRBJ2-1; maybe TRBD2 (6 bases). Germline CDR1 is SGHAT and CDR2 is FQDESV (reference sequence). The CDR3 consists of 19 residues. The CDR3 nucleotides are TGTGCCAGCAGCTTTACCTTTTATGCTAGCGTGAGGGCCGGGAATGAACAGTTCTTC. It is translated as CASSFTFYASVRAGNEQFF. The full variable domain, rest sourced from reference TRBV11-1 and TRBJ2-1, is EAEVAQSPRYKITEKSQAVAFWCDPISGHATLYWYRQILGQGPELLVQFQDESVVDDSQLPKDRFSAERLKGVDSTLKIQPAELGDSAMYLCASSFTFYASVRAGNEQFFGPGTRLTVL.